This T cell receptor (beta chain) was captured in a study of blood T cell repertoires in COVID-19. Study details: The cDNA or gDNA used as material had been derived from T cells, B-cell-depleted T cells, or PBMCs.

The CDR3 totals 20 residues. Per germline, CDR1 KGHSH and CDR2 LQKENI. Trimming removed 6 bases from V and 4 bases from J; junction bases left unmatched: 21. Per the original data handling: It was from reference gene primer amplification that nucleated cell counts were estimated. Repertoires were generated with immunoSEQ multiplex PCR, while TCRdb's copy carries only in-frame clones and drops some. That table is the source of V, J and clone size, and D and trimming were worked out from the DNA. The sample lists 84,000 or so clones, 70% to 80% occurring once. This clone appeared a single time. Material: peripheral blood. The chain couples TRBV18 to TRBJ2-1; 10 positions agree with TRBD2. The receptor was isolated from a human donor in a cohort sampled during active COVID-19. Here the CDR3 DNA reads TGTGCCAGCTCGACGGGCCGGGGGGCGGCTAGCGGGAGTGTTTACAATGAGCAGTTCTTC. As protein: CASSTGRGAASGSVYNEQFF.